This T cell receptor (beta chain) comes out of a study of T-cell reconstitution after alpha-beta-depleted transplantation in children. Study-wide results and limits: Hyperexpanded clones declined; after one year, newly produced T cells mostly supplied diversity. Expanded graft clones numbering several hundred reportedly gave rise to alpha-beta T cells about two months after transplant.

This clonotype was counted between two and nine times. What it binds is unknown. Using unique molecular identifiers, the investigators prepared the TCRbeta library. MiXCR, applied by TCRdb to the PCR reads, yields one record per CDR3 protein. The data show about 980,000 distinct CDR3 sequences, with about 29% seen just once and about 28% held by the top ten. Germline assignment: CDR1 MDHEN and CDR2 SYDVKM. This CDR3 comprises 10 residues. This clonotype originated in a boy under two years old who had a stem cell transplant for SCID, so the T cells may come from the graft donor. This specimen consisted of PBMCs, mostly from graft donor cells, obtained 360 days after TCRalphabeta/CD19-depleted stem cell transplant. This chain joins TRBV28 and TRBJ1-2; D is perhaps TRBD1 (6 bases). The chain's CDR3 is CAVGGYGYTF. The DNA of the CDR3 is TGTGCGGTAGGGGGCTATGGCTACACCTTC.